These 12 T cell receptor beta chains were all obtained from the same sample, sequenced in a study of blood T cell repertoires in COVID-19 (dated by TCRdb to the early 2020s). The method was the immunoSEQ multiplex PCR assay. TCRdb carries this immuneACCESS record with in-frame sequences only. Its versions omit some clonotypes, under half of them owing to an unresolved V gene in the studies checked, with the rest unexplained. The sample records a few hundred thousand clones, approximately 85% of which are singletons. The top ten clonotypes cover roughly 2.2% of the sample. The sequencing input was PBMCs or T cells enriched from blood (not recorded which). The receptors were sampled from a man younger than 45 who had recovered from COVID-19.

The rearrangement links TRBV21-1 to TRBJ1-5. TRBV21-1 is assigned pseudogene status. The CDR3 extends over 16 amino acids. This chain's CDR3 is CASSKGYRGAGQPQHF. The CDR3 nucleotides read TGTGCCAGCAGCAAGGGTTATCGGGGGGCAGGTCAGCCCCAGCATTTT.

This chain links TRBV30 with TRBJ1-2; D is uncertain. The CDR3 has 12 residues. Per the germline V gene, CDR1 is GTSNPN and CDR2 is SVGIG (reference sequence). The V and J ends lost 0 bases and 5 bases respectively, with 7 bases between them. CDR3 protein: CAWSVQVYGYTF. Here the CDR3 DNA reads TGTGCCTGGAGTGTACAAGTGTATGGCTACACCTTC.

In regard to this clone: Other DNA sequences within the sample encode an identical CDR3. The chain uses TRBV5-1 and TRBJ1-6, with 8 bases identical to TRBD1. Looked up from germline, CDR1 is SGHRS and CDR2 is YFSETQ. With 0 bases clipped from V and 7 bases from J, the junction kept 0 bases outside the gene matches. The CDR3 totals 14 residues. The CDR3 nucleotides are TGCGCCAGCAGCTTGGGGGACAGGAATTCACCCCTCCACTTT. This codes for CASSLGDRNSPLHF.

The chain carries TRBV7-2 and TRBJ1-5; D is possibly TRBD1 (6 bases). CDR1 and CDR2 from the germline V gene are SGHTA and FQGNSA. Deletions cut 3 bases from V and 7 bases from J, with 16 bases between. The CDR3 runs to 15 residues. The DNA for the CDR3 is TGTGCCAGCAGCTTCGCAAGGGACCAGGGGCAGCCCCAGCATTTT. Translation: CASSFARDQGQPQHF.

The genes are TRBV19 and TRBJ1-4; weak D call: TRBD1 (5 bases). The CDR3 runs to 15 residues. Trimming cost V 8 bases and J 8 bases, with 21 bases left between them. The V gene's germline CDR1 is LNHDA and CDR2 SQIVND (reference sequence). The CDR3: CASDPGPTGREKLFF. CDR3 DNA: TGTGCCAGTGATCCAGGGCCGACCGGGAGGGAAAAACTGTTTTTT.

The rearrangement joins TRBV11-2 to TRBJ1-1; D not certain. V shed 0 bases and J shed 3 bases, with 5 bases lying between them. The CDR3 runs to 13 residues. Per the germline V gene, CDR1 is SGHAT and CDR2 is FQNNGV. This chain's CDR3 is CASSLERYTEAFF. Written as DNA, the CDR3 is TGTGCCAGCAGCTTAGAGAGGTACACTGAAGCTTTCTTT.

This clone was detected only a few times. The J gene is TRBJ1-3, the V gene TRBV11-2; tentative D call: TRBD1 (5 bases). Germline CDR1 SGHAT, CDR2 FQNNGV. This CDR3 contains 16 residues. The germline V and J ends were trimmed by 3 bases and 0 bases, with 12 bases remaining between them. The CDR3 spells CASSFHNRSSGNTIYF. DNA of the CDR3: TGTGCCAGCAGCTTCCACAACAGGAGCTCTGGAAACACCATATATTTT.

The chain uses TRBV6-2 or TRBV6-3 and TRBJ1-2; 8 bases align to TRBD1. CDR3 length equals 17 residues. CDR1 is MNHEY, CDR2 SVGEGT, per germline. Losses at the gene ends were 4 bases for V and 0 bases for J; bases not matched to a gene: 10. The CDR3 sequence is CASSLRDRSLANYGYTF. The CDR3 nucleotides read TGTGCCAGCAGTTTACGGGACAGGAGTCTAGCTAACTATGGCTACACCTTC.

The chain couples TRBV20-1 to TRBJ2-7; 8 bases align to TRBD2. Germline V gene data show CDR1 as DFQATT and CDR2 as SNEGSKA (reference sequence). The CDR3 contains 16 residues. The trim removed 3 bases at V and 5 bases at J, leaving 15 bases unmatched. This chain's CDR3 is CSASRKRGSQGNEQYF. In DNA, the CDR3 is TGCAGTGCTAGTCGAAAGCGGGGGTCCCAAGGGAACGAGCAGTACTTC.

The CDR3 sequence: CASSLEEGMNTEAFF. CDR3 coding DNA: TGCGCCAGCAGCTTGGAGGAGGGGATGAACACTGAAGCTTTCTTT. This chain joins TRBV5-1 and TRBJ1-1, with D perhaps matching TRBD1 (5 bases). Germline CDR1 SGHRS, CDR2 YFSETQ. Trimming left V 0 bases short and J 0 bases short, with 9 bases between. This CDR3 spans 15 amino acids.

The chain combines TRBV27 with TRBJ2-1; 9 nucleotides match TRBD1. This CDR3 region has 15 residues. V lost 6 bases and J lost 7; bases outside the gene matches: 10. The germline gives CDR1 MNHEY, CDR2 SMNVEV (reference sequence). This chain's CDR3 is CASRQTGTGSNEQFF. DNA for the CDR3: TGTGCCAGCAGGCAAACCGGGACAGGGTCTAATGAGCAGTTCTTC.

The V gene is TRBV2, the J gene TRBJ2-3; 11 bases fit TRBD2. V lost 5 bases and J lost 5; bases outside the gene matches: 12. Germline V gene lookup returns CDR1 SNHLY and CDR2 FYNNEI. The CDR3 sequence is 17 residues long. The CDR3 sequence is CASSSLAGGLRGDTQYF. The DNA for the CDR3 is TGTGCCAGCAGTTCCTTAGCGGGGGGGCTCCGAGGAGATACGCAGTATTTT.